This T cell receptor (beta chain) came from a study of CD8+CD57+ T cells in acquired aplastic anemia. About the study: Quantities of DNA derived from sorted CD4+ and CD8+ cells averaged around 3 ug.

Trimming cost V 7 bases and J 8 bases, with 18 bases left between them. The germline gives CDR1 SQVTM, CDR2 ANQGSEA. The CDR3 consists of 13 residues. The sequenced patients had an expansion of CD8+CD57+ cells seen by flow cytometry. There was no therapy given to any patient before the blood sampling took place. It was genomic DNA that served as the template for profiling TCR beta VDJ and CDR3. TCRdb passed the reads through MiXCR, listing each CDR3 protein once. The sample holds under 200,000 distinct CDR3 sequences, 70% to 75% seen once. The material sequenced was sorted CD4+, CD8+, or CD8+CD57+ T cells (not recorded which) from PBMCs. The origin of this receptor is a human donor with aplastic anemia. V is TRBV29-1 and J is TRBJ2-1; D uncertain. CDR3 amino acids: CSAAPPGGHEQFF. The DNA for the CDR3 is TGCAGCGCCGCCCCACCCGGTGGGCATGAGCAGTTCTTC.